This TCR beta chain was identified in a study of identical twins. This clonotype appeared a few times. Its antigen is unidentified. The CDR3 runs to 16 residues. After removal of 5 bases from V and 2 bases from J, the junction contained 8 bases not matched to a gene. Per the germline V gene, CDR1 is MDHEN and CDR2 is SYDVKM. Study-wide results and caveats: Part of the zero-insertion signal could reflect confounding by invariant MAIT and iNKT cells.

TCRdb analysed the 5' RACE reads with MiXCR anew, one entry per CDR3 protein. This sample has 700,000 to 950,000 distinct CDR3 sequences, with around 12% found just once. These sequences were also reported in another study, on yellow fever vaccine responses in identical twins.

The chain carries TRBV28 and TRBJ2-1; 8 bases line up with TRBD1. The specimen was PBMCs. This clonotype originated in a woman aged 18-29 years in good health. The CDR3 region is CASSTRQGTPYNEQFF. CDR3 DNA: TGTGCCAGCAGTACAAGACAGGGGACGCCCTACAATGAGCAGTTCTTC.